The 28 T cell receptor beta chains below all came from one sample that was sequenced in a study of cytotoxic CD8 clonotypes in ibrutinib-treated CLL. The data were produced by immunoSEQ multiplex PCR, yet TCRdb's version contains in-frame clones alone and is incomplete. Of some 290,000 clones in the sample, around four fifths are singletons; the top ten hold roughly 7%. This specimen consisted of PBMCs, obtained before ibrutinib treatment. The receptors originated from a human donor with chronic lymphocytic leukemia.

The CDR3 nucleotides read TGTGCCAGCAGTACGAGCAGGTACCAAGAGACCCAGTACTTC. The encoded protein is CASSTSRYQETQYF. The chain combines TRBV25-1 with TRBJ2-5; D is unclear. From germline, CDR1 is MGHDK and CDR2 SYGVNS. This CDR3 region has 14 residues. Trimming took off 5 bases at V and 0 bases at J, with 10 bases between the two ends.

The rearrangement uses TRBV11-2 and TRBJ2-1, with TRBD1 identical over 8 bases. Germline CDR1 and CDR2: SGHAT and FQNNGV. The CDR3 is 20 residues long. Trimming cost V 0 bases and J 4 bases; bases outside gene matches: 17. CDR3 sequence: CASSLDLWDRPRSRYNEQFF. In nucleotides, the CDR3 is TGTGCCAGCAGCTTAGATCTTTGGGACAGGCCCAGATCTAGGTACAATGAGCAGTTCTTC.

The chain carries TRBV14 and TRBJ2-3; D remains unclear. CDR1 and CDR2 from the germline V gene are SGHDN and FVKESK. V shed 2 bases and J shed 5 bases, with 11 bases lying between them. The CDR3 length is 14 residues. CDR3 in DNA: TGTGCCAGCAGCCAATTCCGGGCCTTAGATACGCAGTATTTT. It is translated as CASSQFRALDTQYF.

This chain joins TRBV7-2 and TRBJ2-3, with 15 nucleotides matching TRBD2. CDR1 and CDR2 (germline): SGHTA, FQGNSA. V lost 5 bases, J lost 4 bases, and 4 bases stayed unmatched. The CDR3 totals 16 residues. The chain's CDR3 is CASSPGLAGGSDTQYF. The CDR3 DNA reads TGTGCCAGCAGCCCCGGACTAGCGGGAGGGTCAGATACGCAGTATTTT.

The chain joins TRBV4-3 to TRBJ2-7; D remains unclear. V was pared by 4 bases and J by 0 bases, with 10 bases between. Germline V gene sequence: CDR1 LGHNA, CDR2 YSLEER. The CDR3 spans 14 residues. CDR3 loop: CASSPGPYSYEQYF. The CDR3 DNA follows: TGCGCCAGCAGCCCCGGACCTTACTCCTACGAGCAGTACTTC.

The V call is TRBV19, the J call TRBJ2-2; D perhaps matches TRBD2 (6 bases). V was cut by 4 bases and J by 5 bases, with 11 bases left in between. Germline values: CDR1 LNHDA, CDR2 SQIVND (reference sequence). The CDR3 extends over 14 amino acids. The CDR3 loop reads CASSNWGVTGELFF. CDR3 nucleotide sequence: TGTGCCAGTAGTAACTGGGGGGTAACCGGGGAGCTGTTTTTT.

V and J are TRBV15 and TRBJ1-4; D perhaps matches TRBD1 (5 bases). Germline CDR1 is LNHNV and CDR2 is YYDKDF (reference sequence). The CDR3 is 15 residues long. Trimming pared 1 base from V and 8 bases from J, leaving 14 bases between. The CDR3 spells CATSRVPSTVEKLFF. The CDR3 nucleotides are TGTGCCACCAGCAGAGTACCCTCGACAGTCGAAAAACTGTTTTTT.

The J gene is TRBJ2-7, the V gene TRBV5-1, with D perhaps matching TRBD2 (6 bases). V was clipped by 4 bases and J by 6 bases, with 11 bases between them. CDR1 and CDR2 from the germline V gene are SGHRS and YFSETQ. The CDR3 has 12 residues. CDR3 sequence: CASSRRGIEQYF. The CDR3 DNA reads TGCGCCAGCAGCCGGAGGGGTATCGAGCAGTACTTC.

Only a few counts were recorded for this clone. The V call is TRBV9, the J call TRBJ2-1; 14 bases fit TRBD2. The CDR3 has 14 amino acids. Per the germline V gene, CDR1 is SGDLS and CDR2 is YYNGEE. V dropped 9 bases and J dropped 8; count of bases not matched to a gene: 7. The CDR3 here is CATEPGLAGDEQFF. The CDR3 nucleotides are TGTGCCACCGAACCGGGACTAGCGGGGGATGAGCAGTTCTTC.

V and J are TRBV4-3 and TRBJ1-4; 10 bases fit TRBD1. CDR1 LGHNA and CDR2 YSLEER come from the germline V gene. J gave up 8 bases and V 0 bases, and 9 bases lay outside the gene matches. The CDR3 extends over 17 amino acids. The CDR3 is CASSQDLTGTGEEKLFF. In nucleotides, the CDR3 is TGCGCCAGCAGCCAAGATTTAACCGGGACAGGGGAGGAAAAACTGTTTTTT.

The V gene is TRBV2, the J gene TRBJ1-1, with TRBD1 as a possible D gene (5 bases). The V and J ends lost 9 bases and 3 bases respectively, with 14 bases between them. From germline, CDR1 is SNHLY and CDR2 FYNNEI. This CDR3 has 13 amino acids. The CDR3 nucleotides read TGTGCCAGAGGAGGGGAGAGGCACACTGAAGCTTTCTTT. Its translation: CARGGERHTEAFF.

The V call is TRBV7-2, the J call TRBJ1-2; the match to TRBD1 covers 7 bases. The CDR3 has 15 amino acids. Germline V gene sequence: CDR1 SGHTA, CDR2 FQGNSA. V was pared by 4 bases and J by 3 bases, with 8 bases of the junction left unmatched. This CDR3 is CASSSHRGRDYGYTF. CDR3 coding DNA: TGTGCCAGCAGCTCTCACAGGGGAAGGGACTATGGCTACACCTTC.

The chain is built from TRBV19 and TRBJ1-2; 9 nucleotides line up with TRBD1. The CDR3 consists of 13 residues. Germline CDR1 is LNHDA and CDR2 is SQIVND (reference sequence). Germline trimming cut 3 bases from V and 10 bases from J; bases unmatched to any gene: 6. The CDR3 DNA sequence: TGTGCCAGTAGTATGGGGACAGGGCCCGACTACACCTTC. This gives the protein CASSMGTGPDYTF.

This sequence joins TRBV18 and TRBJ1-5; D is perhaps TRBD1 (5 bases). V was clipped by 0 bases and J by 2 bases, with 14 bases between them. This CDR3 is 17 amino acids long. CDR1 and CDR2 (germline): KGHSH, LQKENI. The CDR3, as DNA: TGTGCCAGCTCACCACCGGGGGGGATGGGAGGCAATCAGCCCCAGCATTTT. Amino acid sequence: CASSPPGGMGGNQPQHF.

Only a few counts were recorded for this clone. V gene TRBV6-5 combines with J gene TRBJ1-5, with D uncertain. Trimming cost V 0 bases and J 9 bases, with 9 bases left between them. The germline gives CDR1 MNHEY, CDR2 SVGAGI. The CDR3 is made up of 13 amino acids. CDR3 coding DNA: TGTGCCAGCAGTTACTCGTGGCGCCGGCCCCAGCATTTT. Encoded protein: CASSYSWRRPQHF.

The chain joins TRBV9 to TRBJ1-2, with D perhaps TRBD1 (6 bases). The CDR3 has 14 residues. V lost 4 bases to trimming and J lost 2 bases, with 12 bases between them. CDR1 is SGDLS and CDR2 is YYNGEE in the germline V gene. Here the CDR3 reads CASSPGQTNYGYTF. The CDR3 nucleotides are TGTGCCAGCAGCCCGGGACAAACAAACTATGGCTACACCTTC.

The V and J genes are TRBV29-1 and TRBJ1-2; D gene unclear. Trimming pared 3 bases from V and 5 bases from J, leaving 7 bases between. CDR3 length: 11 residues. Germline loops: CDR1 SQVTM, CDR2 ANQGSEA. In DNA form, the CDR3 reads TGCAGCGTTGAGAGGGTTTATGGCTACACCTTC. Translating it yields CSVERVYGYTF. The full variable domain, with the rest looked up from reference TRBV29-1 and TRBJ1-2, is SAVISQKPSRDICQRGTSLTIQCQVDSQVTMMFWYRQQPGQSLTLIATANQGSEATYESGFVIDKFPISRPNLTFSTLTVSNMSPEDSSIYLCSVERVYGYTFGSGTRLTVV.

The chain is built from TRBV27 and TRBJ2-3, with D perhaps matching TRBD1 or TRBD2 (7 bases each). CDR3 length: 17 amino acids. CDR1 is MNHEY and CDR2 is SMNVEV in the germline V gene (reference sequence). V was cut by 4 bases and J by 4 bases, with 21 bases left in between. The chain's CDR3 is CASSSAGRGLGADTQYF. CDR3 nucleotides: TGTGCCAGCAGTTCCGCGGGGAGGGGGCTTGGTGCAGATACGCAGTATTTT.

The chain is built from TRBV4-3 and TRBJ1-3; TRBD1 matches at 7 bases. Germline V gives CDR1 LGHNA, CDR2 YSLEER. Germline trimming cut 5 bases from V and 2 bases from J; bases unmatched to any gene: 3. The CDR3 extends over 14 amino acids. For the CDR3, the DNA is TGCGCCAGCAGCTATACAGGGGCTGGAAACACCATATATTTT. Its protein product is CASSYTGAGNTIYF.

J is TRBJ2-7 and V is TRBV4-3, with D perhaps TRBD1 (6 bases). Per the germline V gene, CDR1 is LGHNA and CDR2 is YSLEER. The CDR3 is 14 residues long. Trimming left V 0 bases short and J 5 bases short, with 11 bases between. This CDR3 is CASSQDRGVHEQYF. The CDR3 nucleotides read TGCGCCAGCAGCCAAGACAGGGGAGTCCACGAGCAGTACTTC.

J is TRBJ2-7 and V is TRBV2; tentatively, D is TRBD2 (6 bases). Trimming stripped 10 bases from V and 2 bases from J, with 15 bases between. From germline, CDR1 is SNHLY and CDR2 FYNNEI. CDR3 length: 13 amino acids. DNA of the CDR3: TGTGCCACCAGGAGGGGTGACGCCTACGAGCAGTACTTC. It encodes CATRRGDAYEQYF.

As to this clone: At the DNA level, this CDR3 is encoded by other sequences in the same sample as well. The chain combines TRBV5-4 with TRBJ2-1; 8 nucleotides agree with TRBD2. V lost 7 bases, J lost 0 bases, and 6 bases stayed unmatched. This CDR3 is built from 15 residues. Germline V lookup: CDR1 SGHNT, CDR2 YYREEE (reference sequence). The CDR3 region is CASSLSGDSYNEQFF. The CDR3 DNA sequence: TGTGCCAGCTCCCTTAGCGGGGACTCCTACAATGAGCAGTTCTTC.

This clone occurred once. The CDR3 loop reads CASSQDLSISSYEQYF. CDR3 nucleotide sequence: TGCGCCAGCAGCCAAGATCTCTCGATAAGCTCCTACGAGCAGTACTTC. The chain joins TRBV4-1 to TRBJ2-7; D not resolved. Germline V gene data show CDR1 as MGHRA and CDR2 as YSYEKL. The CDR3 runs 16 residues. With 0 bases removed from V and 0 bases from J, the gap between germline ends came to 12 bases.

J is TRBJ2-1 and V is TRBV29-1; 7 positions match TRBD1. This CDR3 has 15 amino acids. The germline V gene has CDR1 SQVTM and CDR2 ANQGSEA. J was trimmed by 8 bases and V by 4 bases; bases with no gene match: 14. The CDR3 here is CSVGVLGRQGDEQFF. CDR3 nucleotide sequence: TGCAGCGTTGGGGTGCTGGGGCGGCAGGGGGATGAGCAGTTCTTC.

CDR3 coding DNA: TGTGCCAGCAGCTCAGGACTAGCCTGGGGCGAGCAGTACTTC. Translating gives CASSSGLAWGEQYF. The chain has TRBV7-2 and TRBJ2-7, with 8 bases matching TRBD2. The CDR3 is made up of 14 amino acids. From germline, CDR1 is SGHTA and CDR2 FQGNSA. The junction had 8 bases not matched to a gene; V was cut back by 4 bases and J by 6 bases.

The chain carries TRBV7-2 and TRBJ2-1; D is ambiguous. The CDR3 has 14 amino acids. Trimming removed 0 bases at V and 7 bases at J, with 10 bases between. Germline-derived CDR1 and CDR2 are SGHTA and FQGNSA. The CDR3 loop is CASSLAHGVNEQFF. The CDR3 DNA follows: TGTGCCAGCAGCTTAGCGCATGGAGTTAATGAGCAGTTCTTC.

The rearrangement uses TRBV30 and TRBJ2-7, with TRBD1 matching over 7 bases. V was pared by 1 base and J by 6 bases, with 12 bases of the junction left unmatched. This CDR3 comprises 15 residues. Germline values: CDR1 GTSNPN, CDR2 SVGIG (reference sequence). CDR3: CAWSEGFRGSGEQYF. For the CDR3, the DNA is TGTGCCTGGAGTGAGGGTTTCAGGGGGTCTGGCGAGCAGTACTTC. The whole variable domain, remainder taken from reference TRBV30 and TRBJ2-7, is SQTIHQWPATLVQPVGSPLSLECTVEGTSNPNLYWYRQAAGRGLQLLFYSVGIGQISSEVPQNLSASRPQDRQFILSSKKLLLSDSGFYLCAWSEGFRGSGEQYFGPGTRLTVT.

This clone was seen once. The rearrangement uses TRBV30 and TRBJ2-4, with D possibly matching TRBD1 (7 bases). V lost 5 bases and J 11 bases, leaving 19 bases between the germline ends. Germline loops: CDR1 GTSNPN, CDR2 SVGIG (reference sequence). The CDR3 consists of 13 residues. CDR3 region: CAWDRQGGGFQYF. CDR3 in DNA: TGTGCCTGGGACCGACAGGGAGGAGGGTTTCAGTACTTC. Full variable domain (remainder filled in from reference TRBV30 and TRBJ2-4): SQTIHQWPATLVQPVGSPLSLECTVEGTSNPNLYWYRQAAGRGLQLLFYSVGIGQISSEVPQNLSASRPQDRQFILSSKKLLLSDSGFYLCAWDRQGGGFQYFGAGTRLSVL.